The 22 T cell receptor beta chains below were found in one sample sequenced in a study of blood T cells in healthy people across ages. With a J-beta primer mix and a sample-barcoded 5' primer, a second PCR ran about 7 to 11 cycles. MiXCR, applied by TCRdb to the 5' RACE reads, yields one record per CDR3 protein. The sample has 730,000 or so distinct CDR3 sequences; 35% to 50% are singletons. The sample was blood. These receptors all stem from an older man in good health.

The rearrangement links TRBV6-2 or TRBV6-3 to TRBJ2-7; tentatively, D is TRBD1 (6 bases). Between the trimmed V and J ends, which lost 6 bases and 4 bases, there was a span of 16 bases. This CDR3 spans 14 amino acids. Germline V gene lookup returns CDR1 MNHEY and CDR2 SVGEGT. The CDR3: CASRRGAGQYEQYF. In DNA form, the CDR3 reads TGTGCCAGCAGACGGGGCGCAGGACAGTACGAGCAGTACTTC.

This rearrangement joins TRBV28 to TRBJ2-3; maybe TRBD2 (6 bases). The germline V and J ends were trimmed by 4 bases and 8 bases, with 22 bases remaining between them. The length of the CDR3 is 16 residues. Germline V CDR1 and CDR2: MDHEN, SYDVKM. The CDR3 DNA reads as TGTGCCAGCAGTTCTCCCAAGACTAGAAAGGGAGGTACGCAGTATTTT. Its protein product is CASSSPKTRKGGTQYF.

V is TRBV20-1 and J is TRBJ2-1, with 7 nucleotides matching TRBD2. The CDR3 totals 14 residues. Unmatched junction bases numbered 7, after V lost 4 bases and J lost 4 bases. Germline V gives CDR1 DFQATT, CDR2 SNEGSKA (reference sequence). The CDR3 DNA reads TGCAGTGCTAAGGTCGGGGGGTGGTACAATGAGCAGTTCTTC. It is translated as CSAKVGGWYNEQFF.

This clonotype was seen a handful of times. The J gene is TRBJ2-1, the V gene TRBV21-1; whether TRBD2, the table's D call, matches the DNA was not checked. TRBV21-1 is reported as a pseudogene. The CDR3 length is 21 residues. The CDR3 sequence: CASSDRLAGKGERNLTREQFF. As DNA, the CDR3 is TGTGCCAGCAGCGACCGACTAGCGGGGAAGGGCGAACGAAACCTTACAAGGGAGCAGTTCTTC.

The gene calls are TRBV6-1 and TRBJ2-3; 12 bases line up with TRBD2. Trimming at V came to 1 base and at J to 7 bases, leaving 9 bases not matched to a gene. Germline V gene data show CDR1 as MNHNS and CDR2 as SASEGT. CDR3 length: 17 residues. The CDR3: CASSEGASGGATYTQYF. Written as DNA, the CDR3 is TGTGCCAGCAGTGAAGGCGCTAGCGGGGGGGCTACATATACGCAGTATTTT.

The genes are TRBV4-2 and TRBJ1-2; the match to TRBD1 covers 7 bases. There are 18 residues in the CDR3. The germline V gene has CDR1 LGHNA and CDR2 YNFKEQ. After removal of 1 base from V and 4 bases from J, the junction contained 15 bases not matched to a gene. The CDR3 region is CASSQATSGTVTIYGYTF. CDR3 coding DNA: TGTGCCAGCAGCCAAGCGACCTCAGGGACAGTAACGATCTATGGCTACACCTTC.

This clonotype has a count of ten or more. The rearrangement uses TRBV29-1 and TRBJ2-1; 9 bases map to TRBD2. Germline V CDR1 and CDR2: SQVTM, ANQGSEA. After removal of 4 bases from V and 2 bases from J, the junction contained 3 bases not matched to a gene. This CDR3 is built from 14 residues. CDR3 sequence (DNA): TGCAGCGTTGTAGCGGGAGTCACCTACAATGAGCAGTTCTTC. It codes for CSVVAGVTYNEQFF.

This chain uses TRBV3-1 with TRBJ2-1, with D unresolved. V was clipped by 1 base and J by 8 bases, with 6 bases between them. The CDR3 is 12 amino acids. The germline V gene encodes CDR1 LGHDT and CDR2 YNNKEL (reference sequence). CDR3 coding DNA: TGTGCCAGCAGCCAAGTGGTGTATGAGCAGTTCTTC. Translating gives CASSQVVYEQFF.

For this clonotype: One end of the junction does not line up with germline, which may come from a read error. V and J are TRBV4-2 and TRBJ2-5; 9 nucleotides agree with TRBD1. Germline values: CDR1 LGHNA, CDR2 YNFKEQ. This CDR3 is built from 16 residues. The CDR3 protein is CAGSQVGDRDVETQYF. The CDR3 nucleotides are TGTGCCGGCAGCCAAGTGGGGGACAGGGACGTGGAGACCCAGTACTTC.

J is TRBJ1-4 and V is TRBV28, with D possibly TRBD1 on 6 matching bases. Trimming shortened V by 5 bases and J by 3 bases, and 19 bases separated the two germline ends. Per germline, CDR1 MDHEN and CDR2 SYDVKM. The CDR3 has 17 amino acids. The CDR3 sequence is CASSPPRGQTANEKLFF. DNA for the CDR3: TGTGCCAGCAGTCCCCCCCGAGGACAGACGGCTAATGAAAAACTGTTTTTT.

There are a few counts of this clonotype. The DNA for the CDR3 is TGTGCCAGCAGCGCCTTGGAGGGGCCCAATGAAAAACTGTTTTTT. It specifies CASSALEGPNEKLFF. The J gene is TRBJ1-4, the V gene TRBV7-2; D perhaps matches TRBD1 (5 bases). Per the germline V gene, CDR1 is SGHTA and CDR2 is FQGNSA. The CDR3 consists of 15 residues. With 5 bases removed from V and 5 bases from J, the gap between germline ends came to 15 bases.

The J gene is TRBJ2-7, the V gene TRBV18; the match to TRBD1 covers 9 bases. The V gene's germline CDR1 is KGHSH and CDR2 LQKENI. J lost 6 bases, V lost 3 bases, and 6 bases had no gene match. This CDR3 has 14 residues. The CDR3 region has the DNA TGTGCCAGCTCACCCGGGACAGGGAAAGTCGAGCAGTACTTC. Residues: CASSPGTGKVEQYF. The whole variable domain, remainder taken from reference TRBV18 and TRBJ2-7, is NAGVMQNPRHLVRRRGQEARLRCSPMKGHSHVYWYRQLPEEGLKFMVYLQKENIIDESGMPKERFSAEFPKEGPSILRIQQVVRGDSAAYFCASSPGTGKVEQYFGPGTRLTVT.

This clonotype appeared many times. V gene TRBV15 combines with J gene TRBJ2-6; D unresolved. Trimming removed 4 bases at V and 2 bases at J, with 9 bases between. This CDR3 comprises 15 residues. The germline CDR1 and CDR2 sequences are LNHNV and YYDKDF (reference sequence). The CDR3 here is CATSTYRAGANVLTF. Written as DNA, the CDR3 is TGTGCCACCAGCACATACCGGGCTGGGGCCAACGTCCTGACTTTC.

This clonotype turned up a few times. This sequence joins TRBV7-2 and TRBJ1-5, with 9 bases lining up with TRBD1. J lost 11 bases, V lost 5 bases, and 16 bases had no gene match. This CDR3 region has 16 residues. CDR1 and CDR2 from the germline V gene are SGHTA and FQGNSA. CDR3 amino acids: CASSPPGQGPLRAQHF. The CDR3 DNA reads TGTGCCAGCAGCCCCCCAGGACAGGGGCCTCTCAGGGCCCAGCATTTT.

This clonotype was seen a few times. The chain uses TRBV7-6 and TRBJ2-2; 7 bases are a match to TRBD1. The CDR3 extends over 15 amino acids. The junction had 5 bases not matched to a gene; V was cut back by 1 base and J by 6 bases. Germline V lookup: CDR1 SGHVS, CDR2 FNYEAQ. The chain's CDR3 is CASSLEGTGAGELFF. The CDR3 DNA is TGTGCCAGCAGCTTAGAGGGCACAGGGGCCGGGGAGCTGTTTTTT.

The V gene is TRBV6-2 or TRBV6-3, the J gene TRBJ2-1; 12 positions agree with TRBD2. Germline assignment: CDR1 MNHEY and CDR2 SVGEGT. Trimming cost V 7 bases and J 0 bases; bases outside gene matches: 7. The CDR3 totals 17 residues. The CDR3 loop is CASTELAGGLSYNEQFF. In nucleotides, the CDR3 is TGTGCCAGCACGGAGCTAGCGGGGGGGCTCTCCTACAATGAGCAGTTCTTC.

The CDR3 loop is CASSQTVHEQFF. The CDR3 DNA sequence: TGTGCCAGCTCCCAGACGGTCCATGAGCAGTTCTTC. This chain connects TRBV25-1 to TRBJ2-1, with D hard to call. The CDR3 runs 12 residues. V lost 8 bases, J lost 8 bases, and 13 bases lay in between. CDR1 and CDR2 (germline): MGHDK, SYGVNS.

The table lists this clonotype with many counts. This chain links TRBV6-5 with TRBJ1-5; D is unresolved. CDR3 length: 12 amino acids. Trimming cost V 6 bases and J 6 bases, with 9 bases left between them. CDR1 and CDR2 (germline): MNHEY, SVGAGI. The CDR3 DNA follows: TGTGCCAGCAGCTTCTCCGGTCAGCCCCAGCATTTT. Its protein product is CASSFSGQPQHF.

This clonotype was counted ten times or more. The V call is TRBV9, the J call TRBJ2-7; D is possibly TRBD2 (6 bases). Germline lookup yields CDR1 SGDLS and CDR2 YYNGEE. Trimming pared 0 bases from V and 6 bases from J, leaving 16 bases between. The CDR3 is made up of 15 amino acids. This CDR3 reads CASSVGGSGPGEQYF. DNA for the CDR3: TGTGCCAGCAGCGTAGGGGGTAGCGGCCCAGGCGAGCAGTACTTC.

This clonotype was observed a handful of times. The chain links TRBV4-3 to TRBJ1-1; D is unclear. Trimming removed 4 bases from V and 2 bases from J, with 5 bases in between. Germline assignment: CDR1 LGHNA and CDR2 YSLEER. CDR3 length: 12 residues. The CDR3 DNA reads TGCGCCAGCAGCCGAGCAAACACTGAAGCTTTCTTT. Residues: CASSRANTEAFF.

The V call is TRBV7-9, the J call TRBJ1-5; 10 nucleotides agree with TRBD1. J lost 6 bases, V lost 5 bases, and 1 base had no gene match. Germline V gives CDR1 SEHNR, CDR2 FQNEAQ (reference sequence). This CDR3 contains 13 residues. The CDR3 here is CASSGTGAQPQHF. DNA of the CDR3: TGTGCCAGCAGCGGGACAGGGGCTCAGCCCCAGCATTTT.

The chain couples TRBV5-1 to TRBJ2-1; 8 positions match TRBD2. Germline V lookup: CDR1 SGHRS, CDR2 YFSETQ. Trimming removed 2 bases from V and 5 bases from J; junction bases left unmatched: 6. The CDR3 runs to 15 residues. The chain's CDR3 is CASSFVTGGNNEQFF. CDR3 in DNA: TGCGCCAGCAGCTTCGTGACGGGGGGGAACAATGAGCAGTTCTTC.